The clone carrying this T cell receptor (beta chain) was seen a single time. Clones were sequenced by immunoSEQ multiplex PCR, and TCRdb holds only the in-frame ones, with some missing. The table includes over 200,000 clones, approximately 87% detected once. This entry comes from a study of blood T cell repertoires in COVID-19. This clonotype was sampled from a woman in her 70s with active or convalescent COVID-19. Sequences were obtained from peripheral blood.

This CDR3 reads CASSPAPGTDTQYF. The CDR3 DNA follows: TGTGCCAGCTCACCGGCCCCGGGTACAGATACGCAGTATTTT. The V gene is TRBV18, the J gene TRBJ2-3, with D unclear. Germline loops: CDR1 KGHSH, CDR2 LQKENI. Trimming removed 3 bases from V and 3 bases from J, with 10 bases in between. CDR3 length equals 14 residues. Together with reference TRBV18 and TRBJ2-3, the CDR3 gives the full variable domain: NAGVMQNPRHLVRRRGQEARLRCSPMKGHSHVYWYRQLPEEGLKFMVYLQKENIIDESGMPKERFSAEFPKEGPSILRIQQVVRGDSAAYFCASSPAPGTDTQYFGPGTRLTVL.